Below are 9 T cell receptor beta chains sequenced from a single sample in a study of post-analysis software for immune sequencing data. The library was made from cDNA and included unique molecular identifiers. Via MiXCR, TCRdb re-called the PCR reads, giving one row per CDR3 protein. The table records around 770,000 distinct CDR3 sequences, around 46% of them present only once. Broader study findings: Relative to controls, patients had a few TRBV segments at higher frequency, with TRBV5-6, TRBV5-1 and TRBV20-1 among these.

These TCRs are of unknown antigen specificity. The sequenced material came from blood. The receptor source for this set is a girl between 10 and 17 years old with multiple sclerosis.

The chain links TRBV2 to TRBJ2-1, with a possible D match to TRBD1 (5 bases). Germline CDR1 is SNHLY and CDR2 is FYNNEI. Trimming removed 4 bases at V and 10 bases at J, with 14 bases between. The CDR3 sequence is 13 residues long. The CDR3 protein is CASSAVRGWEQFF. CDR3 nucleotide sequence: TGTGCCAGCAGTGCTGTTAGGGGTTGGGAGCAGTTCTTC.

This clonotype was recorded a few times. The chain carries TRBV3-1 and TRBJ2-7, with D unclear. Germline CDR1 reads LGHDT; CDR2 reads YNNKEL (reference sequence). V was cut by 0 bases and J by 0 bases, with 18 bases left in between. This CDR3 spans 18 amino acids. In DNA form, the CDR3 reads TGTGCCAGCAGCCAAGATCGCCCAAGGACCGGGCTCTCCTACGAGCAGTACTTC. It specifies CASSQDRPRTGLSYEQYF.

The count of this clonotype is one. This chain connects TRBV7-6 to TRBJ2-5, with D tentatively TRBD2 (5 bases). The CDR3 is 15 residues long. Trimming stripped 5 bases from V and 2 bases from J, with 15 bases between. Germline loops: CDR1 SGHVS, CDR2 FNYEAQ. CDR3 DNA sequence: TGTGCCAGCAGCCCGGTAGGGAGCCCACAAGAGACCCAGTACTTC. It translates to CASSPVGSPQETQYF.

The CDR3 DNA sequence: TGCAGTGCTAGTGTGCCAGCCTACGAGCAGTACTTC. This codes for CSASVPAYEQYF. The chain combines TRBV20-1 with TRBJ2-7; D uncertain. V was shortened by 3 bases and J by 2 bases, with 8 bases between the two germline ends. The CDR3 has 12 residues. The germline V gene has CDR1 DFQATT and CDR2 SNEGSKA (reference sequence).

This clonotype appeared a single time. This chain joins TRBV5-1 and TRBJ2-1, with 9 bases matching TRBD2. This CDR3 has 15 residues. From germline, CDR1 is SGHRS and CDR2 YFSETQ. The trim removed 5 bases at V and 6 bases at J, leaving 9 bases unmatched. The CDR3 sequence is CASSLAGVRGNEQFF. For the CDR3, the DNA is TGCGCCAGCAGTTTAGCGGGAGTGAGAGGCAATGAGCAGTTCTTC.

The rearrangement uses TRBV29-1 and TRBJ2-5, with 10 bases lining up with TRBD2. The germline V gene encodes CDR1 SQVTM and CDR2 ANQGSEA. The CDR3 runs 15 residues. The V gene end was trimmed by 7 bases and the J gene end by 5 bases; junction bases not matched to a gene: 13. In nucleotides, the CDR3 is TGCAGCGCCGAAGGGCTAGCGGGAGCATATGAGACCCAGTACTTC. It yields the protein CSAEGLAGAYETQYF.

The CDR3 protein is CASSQDLGGRANEQFF. The CDR3 DNA sequence: TGCGCCAGCAGCCAAGATCTTGGCGGGAGGGCCAATGAGCAGTTCTTC. The chain couples TRBV4-3 to TRBJ2-1; TRBD2 agrees at 9 bases. Germline V gene sequence: CDR1 LGHNA, CDR2 YSLEER. This CDR3 has 16 residues. Trimming removed 0 bases from V and 6 bases from J; junction bases left unmatched: 6.

As to this clonotype: Relative to the germline gene, one junction end is altered; a read error may explain this. V gene TRBV6-2 or TRBV6-3 combines with J gene TRBJ2-1, with 9 positions matching TRBD2. Germline V gene sequence: CDR1 MNHEY, CDR2 SVGEGT. CDR3 length: 15 amino acids. The CDR3 sequence is CASSYAGGGHNEQFF. In nucleotides, the CDR3 is TGTGCCAGTAGTTACGCGGGAGGGGGGCACAATGAGCAGTTCTTC.

This clonotype has more than one count but fewer than ten. Here the CDR3 reads CASSQVHWDRVAGDGNEQYF. CDR3 DNA: TGTGCCAGCAGCCAAGTCCACTGGGACAGGGTAGCGGGAGACGGCAACGAGCAGTACTTC. The gene calls are TRBV14 and TRBJ2-5; D is possibly TRBD1 or TRBD2 (9 bases each). The closer fit of TRBJ2-7 to the DNA end suggests the J call may be wrong. CDR1 and CDR2 from the germline V gene are SGHDN and FVKESK. This CDR3 contains 20 residues.